The 2 T cell receptor beta chains listed next were all sequenced from one sample in a study of post-analysis software for immune sequencing data. The study's findings and limits: Patients used a few TRBV segments, including TRBV5-6, TRBV5-1 and TRBV20-1, more often than controls.

The antigens for these receptors are not known. Unique molecular identifiers tagged the TCR beta cDNA libraries. In TCRdb, the PCR reads were re-called with MiXCR into one record per CDR3 protein. The sample contains roughly 800,000 distinct CDR3 sequences, just over 45% of which appear only once. The sequencing input was blood. All receptors come from a girl aged 10-17 years with multiple sclerosis.

This chain joins TRBV20-1 and TRBJ2-3, with D unclear. The CDR3 is made up of 11 amino acids. Trimming shortened V by 2 bases and J by 3 bases, and 3 bases separated the two germline ends. CDR1 DFQATT and CDR2 SNEGSKA come from the germline V gene (reference sequence). This CDR3 reads CSARLTDTQYF. In nucleotides, the CDR3 is TGCAGTGCTAGACTGACAGATACGCAGTATTTT.

The CDR3 bases are TGCGCCAGCAGCTTGGAAACCAGCGGGAGGATTTCAGATACGCAGTATTTT. It specifies CASSLETSGRISDTQYF. The chain carries TRBV5-1 and TRBJ2-3; 9 positions agree with TRBD2. The V gene end was trimmed by 0 bases and the J gene end by 4 bases; junction bases not matched to a gene: 9. Germline CDR1 is SGHRS and CDR2 is YFSETQ. This CDR3 is built from 17 residues.